These 10 T cell receptor beta chains were sequenced from one sample in a study of blood T cell repertoires in COVID-19 (TCRdb year 2020). Library preparation used the immunoSEQ multiplex PCR assay. Not all clones reach the TCRdb copy of this immuneACCESS table, which keeps in-frame sequences only. Checked studies attribute under half of the gap to unresolved V genes and leave the rest unexplained. For this sample there are about 210,000 clones; about four fifths appear just once. The top ten clones comprise roughly 2.5% of the sample. The sequenced sample consisted of peripheral blood. The receptors shown here come from a woman between 35 and 50 years old with active or convalescent COVID-19.

This rearrangement joins TRBV6-1 to TRBJ1-2, with D perhaps matching TRBD1 (5 bases). V dropped 0 bases and J dropped 5 bases, with 13 bases sitting between them. From germline, CDR1 is MNHNS and CDR2 SASEGT. The CDR3 has 15 residues. As DNA, the CDR3 is TGTGCCAGCAGTGAAGCGCTTCGGCAGGGATATGGCTACACCTTC. Amino acids: CASSEALRQGYGYTF.

The V call is TRBV7-9, the J call TRBJ2-1; D may be TRBD2 (5 bases). V was trimmed by 5 bases and J by 3 bases, leaving 23 bases between them. Germline CDR1 and CDR2: SEHNR and FQNEAQ (reference sequence). The CDR3 runs to 18 residues. The CDR3 nucleotides are TGTGCCAGCAGCGCAAACCGGAGGCGGGCGGCCCTCTACAATGAGCAGTTCTTC. Protein product: CASSANRRRAALYNEQFF.

The chain links TRBV27 to TRBJ2-7, with D tentatively TRBD2 (6 bases). The CDR3 has 14 amino acids. Trimming cost V 5 bases and J 4 bases, with 15 bases left between them. CDR1 is MNHEY and CDR2 is SMNVEV in the germline V gene (reference sequence). The CDR3 DNA is TGTGCCAGCAGTACACCCGCTAGCGTATACGAGCAGTACTTC. Translating it yields CASSTPASVYEQYF.

V is TRBV7-2 and J is TRBJ1-2; 9 bases match TRBD1. Germline assignment: CDR1 SGHTA and CDR2 FQGNSA. The ends lost 5 bases at V and 14 bases at J; junction bases unmatched: 12. The CDR3 loop spans 13 amino acids. Here the CDR3 reads CASSTPGQGDCTF. The CDR3 DNA reads TGTGCCAGCAGCACGCCGGGACAGGGAGATTGTACCTTC.

The chain couples TRBV18 to TRBJ1-4; TRBD1 is a possible D gene (6 bases). V lost 6 bases and J lost 7, with 12 bases in between. The V gene's germline CDR1 is KGHSH and CDR2 LQKENI. This CDR3 region has 13 residues. This CDR3 reads CASSRTESEKLFF. Written as DNA, the CDR3 is TGTGCCAGCTCTCGGACAGAATCTGAAAAACTGTTTTTT.

The chain is built from TRBV6-5 and TRBJ2-7; D might be TRBD1 (5 bases). In germline, CDR1 is MNHEY, CDR2 SVGAGI. V was clipped by 6 bases and J by 5 bases, with 14 bases between them. This CDR3 spans 13 amino acids. The DNA of the CDR3 is TGTGCCAGCAGAGTACAGGTGCCCGACGAGCAGTACTTC. Translating gives CASRVQVPDEQYF.

CDR3 nucleotide sequence: TGTGCCAGCAGTCCGAGTGGTGCTCAGCAGTACTTC. Its protein is CASSPSGAQQYF. The chain couples TRBV7-9 to TRBJ2-7, with D unclear. The V end was cut by 6 bases, the J end by 8 bases, with 14 bases between. Germline loops: CDR1 SEHNR, CDR2 FQNEAQ (reference sequence). The CDR3 length is 12 residues.

The chain recombines TRBV4-2 with TRBJ1-6, with 8 bases fitting TRBD1. Looked up from germline, CDR1 is LGHNA and CDR2 is YNFKEQ. The CDR3 runs 18 residues. V gave up 2 bases and J gave up 0 bases; unmatched junction bases: 6. The DNA of the CDR3 is TGTGCCAGCAGCCAACGGGACAGGTTAAGCTCCTATAATTCACCCCTCCACTTT. Protein: CASSQRDRLSSYNSPLHF.

The V gene is TRBV20-1, the J gene TRBJ2-7, with 7 bases that match TRBD2. This CDR3 has 14 residues. The V gene's germline CDR1 is DFQATT and CDR2 SNEGSKA (reference sequence). V lost 3 bases and J lost 0; bases outside the gene matches: 5. CDR3 sequence (DNA): TGCAGTGCTAGTGAGAGCGGGGTCTCCTACGAGCAGTACTTC. As protein: CSASESGVSYEQYF.

With regard to this clone: The sample holds other DNA sequences that translate to the same CDR3. V usage is TRBV5-1 and J usage is TRBJ2-3; possible D gene TRBD1, 6 bases. Per the germline V gene, CDR1 is SGHRS and CDR2 is YFSETQ. V shed 0 bases and J shed 3 bases, with 11 bases lying between them. This CDR3 has 15 amino acids. CDR3 coding DNA: TGCGCCAGCAGCTTGGACAGGGTGGAAACAGATACGCAGTATTTT. As protein: CASSLDRVETDTQYF.